This T cell receptor beta chain came from a study of OX40 agonist ivuxolimab in advanced cancers. Overall study: Partial responses were observed in three patients, of whom one had hepatocellular carcinoma and two had cutaneous melanoma. General study findings and limits: Within 6 weeks, CD4+ and CD8+ blood T cells expanded clonally at 0.1 to 3.0 mg/kg. Researchers report that CD8+ T cells had, on average, more expanded clones than CD4+.

This CDR3 is 12 amino acids long. The germline V gene encodes CDR1 LNHDA and CDR2 SQIVND (reference sequence). The trim removed 5 bases at V and 2 bases at J, leaving 0 bases unmatched. A history of autoimmune disease or systemic immunosuppression excluded patients. In the case of this clone: What it binds is not known.

This table comes from immunoSEQ multiplex PCR, and its TCRdb copy is limited to in-frame clones, with some not included. The table includes approximately 69,000 clones, about four fifths detected once. This sample comprised CD4+ or CD8+ T cells sorted from blood, obtained in a trial of the OX40 agonist ivuxolimab. The source is an adult with an advanced solid tumor such as melanoma, head and neck, liver or kidney cancer. The chain recombines TRBV19 with TRBJ2-7, with 7 bases matching TRBD1. The CDR3 sequence is CASSGTAYEQYF. The CDR3 DNA reads TGTGCCAGTAGTGGGACAGCCTACGAGCAGTACTTC.